The text below deals with one T cell receptor beta chain. A J-beta primer mix and a sample-barcoded 5' primer were used in a second PCR of roughly 7 to 12 cycles. TCRdb ran MiXCR on the 5' RACE reads and lists one entry per CDR3 protein. The sample lists approximately 800,000 distinct CDR3 sequences; around half were seen once. Donors were healthy Caucasian individuals from Russia aged about 6 to 90. The sample originates from a study of blood T cells in healthy people across ages. The CDR3 is 15 amino acids. Per germline, CDR1 DFQATT and CDR2 SNEGSKA (reference sequence). The J segment lost 4 bases and the V segment lost 3 bases, leaving 7 bases of the junction unmatched.

This receptor was identified in a man at least 80 years old in good health. The chain combines TRBV20-1 with TRBJ2-4; 9 bases align to TRBD1. The sequenced sample was blood. CDR3 coding DNA: TGCAGTGCTAGTCTTAGGGGACAGGGAAAAAACATTCAGTACTTC. Its protein is CSASLRGQGKNIQYF.